The rows below give T cell receptor beta chains drawn from one sample of a study of cytomegalovirus exposure and HLA in healthy donors. Measured with immunoSEQ multiplex PCR; TCRdb has only the in-frame clones, and not every one. The sample contains about 140,000 clones, roughly 80% of which appear only once. The sequenced sample consisted of PBMCs. The receptors were sampled from a woman between 35 and 50 years old in good health and CMV-seropositive. Both conserved end residues are part of each CDR3. Clone size is not always given. Where it is, it says once, few, many or a class for expanded clones.

j_call v_call clone_size cdr3_aa
TRBJ1-4 TRBV28 many CASSHRTGGEKLFF
TRBJ2-2 TRBV4-2 - CASSRGIGVAGELFF
TRBJ2-3 TRBV10-3 - CAISEFPSDTQYF
TRBJ2-1 TRBV18 - CASSPLRDSTYNEQFF
TRBJ1-5 TRBV6-1 - CASRPGDNQPQHF
TRBJ2-3 TRBV7-3 - CASSRGAPGADTQYF
TRBJ2-1 TRBV6-1 - CASSDLAGALNEQFF
TRBJ2-1 TRBV7-9 - CASSLLAGGRDEQFF
TRBJ1-3 TRBV30 - CAWTRYSSGNTIYF
TRBJ2-7 TRBV2 - CASSVISGSATREQYF
TRBJ1-2 TRBV7-9 few CASSSRASNYGYTF
TRBJ2-2 TRBV7-9 - CASSLAASGISGTGELFF
TRBJ2-5 TRBV9 - CASSGSGQETQYF
TRBJ2-3 TRBV5-5 many CASSPLFVDRVRTDTQYF
TRBJ2-1 TRBV7-3 - CASSSLTSGDINEQFF
TRBJ2-1 TRBV7-2 - CASSLGGHRTYNEQFF
TRBJ2-3 TRBV2 - CASSTLAGGPSTDTQYF
TRBJ1-1 TRBV5-5 - CASSLGSGDRGSTEAFF
TRBJ1-2 TRBV5-5 - CASSHLGRDRVNGYTF
TRBJ2-7 TRBV19 - CASSASGGLPYEQYF